Each of the 20 T cell receptor beta chains below was sequenced from the same sample in a study of cytomegalovirus exposure and HLA in healthy donors. Here immunoSEQ multiplex PCR was the method, and the copy in TCRdb shows in-frame clones only, minus some. The table has 250,000 to 300,000 clones, 90% seen once. The specimen sequenced was PBMCs. The receptors derive from a woman between 18 and 30 years old in good health and CMV-seronegative.

The chain joins TRBV28 to TRBJ2-3; 7 positions agree with TRBD1. The CDR3 is made up of 14 amino acids. V dropped 6 bases and J dropped 6; count of bases not matched to a gene: 9. Germline CDR1 and CDR2: MDHEN and SYDVKM. The CDR3 DNA reads as TGTGCCAGCAGGACAGGGTTTAATGGTGATACGCAGTATTTT. Translated: CASRTGFNGDTQYF.

The V call is TRBV28, the J call TRBJ1-5; no definite D call. Per the germline V gene, CDR1 is MDHEN and CDR2 is SYDVKM. The CDR3 spans 16 residues. V lost 3 bases and J lost 5, with 17 bases in between. The CDR3 sequence: CASSFQALRPYQPQHF. For the CDR3, the DNA is TGTGCCAGCAGTTTCCAGGCTCTCCGGCCCTATCAGCCCCAGCATTTT.

The V and J genes are TRBV29-1 and TRBJ2-7; 10 bases line up with TRBD1. The CDR3 spans 15 residues. With 4 bases clipped from V and 2 bases from J, the junction kept 8 bases outside the gene matches. The germline CDR1 and CDR2 sequences are SQVTM and ANQGSEA. For the CDR3, the DNA is TGCAGCGTTGTCTTAGGGGACAGGGGCGCCTACGAGCAGTACTTC. It codes for CSVVLGDRGAYEQYF.

The chain is built from TRBV4-3 and TRBJ2-2; D possibly corresponds to TRBD2 (6 bases). The V end lost 2 bases, the J end lost 4 bases, and 17 bases lay between the germline ends. This CDR3 has 17 residues. Germline V gene sequence: CDR1 LGHNA, CDR2 YSLEER. The CDR3 loop is CASSQIGGQRVTGELFF. The CDR3 region has the DNA TGCGCCAGCAGCCAAATCGGCGGGCAGCGGGTCACCGGGGAGCTGTTTTTT.

The gene calls are TRBV28 and TRBJ2-7, with no clear D. Trimming removed 4 bases from V and 2 bases from J, with 3 bases in between. The CDR3 runs 11 residues. From germline, CDR1 is MDHEN and CDR2 SYDVKM. The chain's CDR3 is CASSYTYEQYF. The CDR3 bases are TGTGCCAGCAGTTATACCTACGAGCAGTACTTC.

The chain uses TRBV28 and TRBJ2-7, with D perhaps matching TRBD1 (6 bases). CDR3 size: 18 residues. Germline V gives CDR1 MDHEN, CDR2 SYDVKM. The germline V and J ends were trimmed by 6 bases and 3 bases, with 27 bases remaining between them. The DNA of the CDR3 is TGTGCCAGCAGCCACCCCAGGGACAACAATCGCAGGTTCTACGAGCAGTACGTC. Amino acids: CASSHPRDNNRRFYEQYV.

V usage is TRBV7-2 and J usage is TRBJ1-5, with 7 nucleotides matching TRBD1. The germline CDR1 and CDR2 sequences are SGHTA and FQGNSA. The CDR3 is made up of 16 amino acids. J lost 0 bases, V lost 5 bases, and 7 bases had no gene match. The CDR3 protein is CASSATGTVSNQPQHF. In DNA, the CDR3 is TGTGCCAGCAGCGCCACCGGGACAGTTAGCAATCAGCCCCAGCATTTT.

A few counts support this clone. The rearrangement joins TRBV28 to TRBJ2-3; 8 bases are a match to TRBD1. Germline V gene lookup returns CDR1 MDHEN and CDR2 SYDVKM. V shed 2 bases and J 5 bases; nucleotides not matched to a gene: 3. The CDR3 is made up of 14 amino acids. CDR3 nucleotides: TGTGCCAGCAGTTTACAACAGGGGGGAGATACGCAGTATTTT. Protein sequence: CASSLQQGGDTQYF.

The chain employs TRBV10-3 and TRBJ2-5, with D possibly being TRBD1 (5 bases). The germline gives CDR1 ENHRY, CDR2 SYGVKD. V shed 4 bases and J shed 5 bases, with 11 bases lying between them. The CDR3 covers 13 residues. The CDR3 here is CAISASGAETQYF. The CDR3 DNA sequence: TGTGCCATCAGTGCTAGTGGGGCGGAGACCCAGTACTTC.

The chain combines TRBV2 with TRBJ2-3; 8 nucleotides align to TRBD1. Germline CDR1 is SNHLY and CDR2 is FYNNEI. The CDR3 contains 15 residues. V lost 8 bases and J lost 1; bases outside the gene matches: 8. As DNA, the CDR3 is TGTGCCAGCCCACTGACAGGGGCCGGCACAGATACGCAGTATTTT. This codes for CASPLTGAGTDTQYF.

In this sample, this clone turned up once. The genes are TRBV18 and TRBJ2-7; 10 bases agree with TRBD1. With V trimmed by 2 bases and J by 6 bases, 7 bases remained unmatched. The CDR3 consists of 15 residues. Germline CDR1 KGHSH, CDR2 LQKENI. DNA for the CDR3: TGTGCCAGCTCACCAAGGAGACAGGGGGCTGGCGAGCAGTACTTC. Translation gives CASSPRRQGAGEQYF.

This clone was detected only a few times. The chain carries TRBV6-1 and TRBJ1-2; D may be TRBD1 (5 bases). CDR3 size: 15 residues. Germline CDR1 is MNHNS and CDR2 is SASEGT. The V end lost 0 bases, the J end lost 4 bases, and 12 bases lay between the germline ends. DNA for the CDR3: TGTGCCAGCAGTGAAGCGCTACAGGCGATCTATGGCTACACCTTC. Protein product: CASSEALQAIYGYTF.

The gene calls are TRBV18 and TRBJ1-5; a possible D gene is TRBD1 (5 bases). The germline V and J ends were trimmed by 5 bases and 4 bases, with 12 bases remaining between them. CDR3 size: 14 residues. Germline V lookup: CDR1 KGHSH, CDR2 LQKENI. DNA for the CDR3: TGTGCCAGCTCATCCCGACAGCAAAATCAGCCCCAGCATTTT. Translation: CASSSRQQNQPQHF.

The V gene is TRBV30, the J gene TRBJ2-5; no firm D call. Trimming removed 0 bases at V and 5 bases at J, with 13 bases between. CDR1 is GTSNPN and CDR2 is SVGIG in the germline V gene (reference sequence). CDR3 size: 14 residues. CDR3 protein: CAWSVVTAEETQYF. DNA of the CDR3: TGTGCCTGGAGTGTCGTAACCGCCGAGGAGACCCAGTACTTC.

The chain links TRBV6-5 to TRBJ1-2; a weak D match, TRBD1 (6 bases). CDR3 length: 13 residues. Germline V gene sequence: CDR1 MNHEY, CDR2 SVGAGI. The ends were cut back, 4 bases at V and 7 bases at J, with 13 bases in the middle. The CDR3 sequence: CASSSGGAFGYTF. CDR3 nucleotide sequence: TGTGCCAGCAGTTCTGGGGGGGCGTTTGGCTACACCTTC.

The chain carries TRBV4-1 and TRBJ2-3; 7 bases agree with TRBD2. CDR1 is MGHRA and CDR2 is YSYEKL in the germline V gene. The V and J ends lost 5 bases and 2 bases, in that order; junction bases with no gene match: 7. The CDR3 is made up of 15 amino acids. CDR3 residues: CASSGRGGDTDTQYF. The CDR3 DNA follows: TGCGCCAGCAGCGGCCGTGGGGGGGACACAGATACGCAGTATTTT.

The chain joins TRBV27 to TRBJ1-1, with D unresolved. Trimming pared 1 base from V and 2 bases from J, leaving 11 bases between. Germline V gene data show CDR1 as MNHEY and CDR2 as SMNVEV (reference sequence). CDR3 length: 15 amino acids. The CDR3: CASSLYEAANTEAFF. The CDR3 bases are TGTGCCAGCAGTTTATACGAGGCAGCTAACACTGAAGCTTTCTTT.

This sequence joins TRBV7-7 and TRBJ2-2, with D tentatively TRBD2 (6 bases). The V gene lost 1 base and the J gene lost 5 bases, with 11 bases spanning the gap. Germline V gives CDR1 SSHAT, CDR2 FNYEAQ (reference sequence). The CDR3 contains 15 residues. CDR3 DNA: TGTGCCAGCAGCTTAGGGACCGCGGGGACCGGGGAGCTGTTTTTT. Translation gives CASSLGTAGTGELFF.

The J gene is TRBJ1-6, the V gene TRBV28, with D uncertain. The CDR3 has 16 residues. V lost 4 bases and J 0 bases, leaving 10 bases between the germline ends. The germline V gene encodes CDR1 MDHEN and CDR2 SYDVKM. The CDR3 sequence is CASSSMHGSYNSPLHF. CDR3 sequence (DNA): TGTGCCAGCAGTTCTATGCACGGCTCCTATAATTCACCCCTCCACTTT.

This clone was observed once. The chain recombines TRBV28 with TRBJ1-6, with D uncertain. CDR1 MDHEN and CDR2 SYDVKM come from the germline V gene. The CDR3 covers 11 residues. Trimming took off 3 bases at V and 11 bases at J, with 5 bases between the two ends. CDR3 sequence reads: CASSLRAPLHF. In DNA form, the CDR3 reads TGTGCCAGCAGTTTGCGTGCACCCCTCCACTTT.